This passage covers 2 T cell receptor beta chains from one sample sequenced in a study of CD8 T cells in Susac syndrome. Reverse transcription of roughly 0.45 to 1 ug RNA was performed with random hexamers. MiXCR, run by TCRdb on the immunoSEQ multiplex PCR reads, gives a single entry per CDR3 protein. The table lists roughly 140,000 distinct CDR3 sequences, approximately 94% of them singletons. The source material was CD8+ T cells from PBMCs. The receptors originated from a human donor with multiple sclerosis.

The chain has TRBV27 and TRBJ2-3, with 10 bases identical to TRBD1. V lost 9 bases, J lost 4 bases, and 4 bases stayed unmatched. CDR1 and CDR2 from the germline V gene are MNHEY and SMNVEV (reference sequence). The CDR3 runs 13 residues. CDR3 bases: TGTGCCAGTGGGACAGGGGAGCCAGATACGCAGTATTTT. Amino acids: CASGTGEPDTQYF.

This sequence joins TRBV13 and TRBJ2-1; D uncertain. Germline V gene lookup returns CDR1 PRHDT and CDR2 FYEKMQ (reference sequence). The V gene lost 4 bases and the J gene lost 0 bases, with 10 bases spanning the gap. The CDR3 is 15 residues long. CDR3 DNA sequence: TGTGCCAGCAGCTCGACGGTAAGCTCCTACAATGAGCAGTTCTTC. This codes for CASSSTVSSYNEQFF.